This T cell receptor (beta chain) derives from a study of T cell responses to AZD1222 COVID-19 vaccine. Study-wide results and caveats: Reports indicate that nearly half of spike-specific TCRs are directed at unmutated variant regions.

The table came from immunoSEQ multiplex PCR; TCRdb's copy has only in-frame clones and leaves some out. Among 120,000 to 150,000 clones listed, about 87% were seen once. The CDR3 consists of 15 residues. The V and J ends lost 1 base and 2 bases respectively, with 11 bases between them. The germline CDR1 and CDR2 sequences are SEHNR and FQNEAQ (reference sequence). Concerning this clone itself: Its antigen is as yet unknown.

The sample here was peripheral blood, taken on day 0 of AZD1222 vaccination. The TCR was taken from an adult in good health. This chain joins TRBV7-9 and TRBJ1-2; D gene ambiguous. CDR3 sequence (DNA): TGTGCCAGCAGCTTAGGCCAATCCCGAAACTATGGCTACACCTTC. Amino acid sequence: CASSLGQSRNYGYTF.